A single sample gave rise to the 19 T cell receptor beta chains below, sequenced in a study of identifying expanded T cells in peripheral blood. Clones were sequenced by immunoSEQ multiplex PCR, and TCRdb holds only the in-frame ones, with some missing. The repertoire holds about 78,000 clones, with approximately 84% as singletons. The specimen was blood. The source is a person aged 18-70 years in good health.

This chain uses TRBV28 with TRBJ2-5; 12 bases map to TRBD2. The CDR3 is 13 residues long. CDR1 is MDHEN, CDR2 SYDVKM, per germline. Unmatched junction bases numbered 2, after V lost 9 bases and J lost 3 bases. CDR3 DNA: TGTGCCAGTCGGACTAGCGGGGAAGAGACCCAGTACTTC. Translated: CASRTSGEETQYF.

The chain has TRBV10-2 and TRBJ1-2; D possibly corresponds to TRBD1 (6 bases). Germline CDR1 is WSHSY and CDR2 is SAAADI. The ends were cut back, 6 bases at V and 8 bases at J, with 13 bases in the middle. The CDR3 totals 12 residues. In nucleotides, the CDR3 is TGCGCCAGCAGCGGGGGGCTGGGCGGCTACACCTTC. Translating gives CASSGGLGGYTF.

The chain has TRBV4-3 and TRBJ2-3; no firm D call. Germline loops: CDR1 LGHNA, CDR2 YSLEER. The CDR3 totals 15 residues. V was clipped by 1 base and J by 2 bases, with 10 bases between them. The CDR3 sequence is CASSQAPIYTDTQYF. The CDR3 region has the DNA TGCGCCAGCAGCCAAGCCCCAATATACACAGATACGCAGTATTTT.

The chain combines TRBV2 with TRBJ2-5; no definite D call. V dropped 4 bases and J dropped 5 bases, with 8 bases sitting between them. Germline V CDR1 and CDR2: SNHLY, FYNNEI. The CDR3 extends over 12 amino acids. The CDR3 DNA sequence: TGTGCCAGCAGTGGGAATGGGGAGACCCAGTACTTC. Encoded protein: CASSGNGETQYF.

This clone was seen a single time. The gene calls are TRBV7-8 and TRBJ2-1, with 13 bases fitting TRBD2. CDR1 is SGHVS, CDR2 FQNEAQ, per germline. J lost 3 bases, V lost 4 bases, and 15 bases had no gene match. This CDR3 contains 20 residues. The CDR3 is CASSSPRLAGGSRDYNEQFF. CDR3 DNA: TGTGCCAGCAGCTCCCCAAGACTAGCGGGAGGCTCCCGGGACTACAATGAGCAGTTCTTC.

This chain joins TRBV5-6 and TRBJ2-3, with 8 positions matching TRBD2. Looked up from germline, CDR1 is SGHDT and CDR2 is YYEEEE. Trimming removed 6 bases from V and 1 base from J; junction bases left unmatched: 7. CDR3 length equals 15 residues. The CDR3 here is CASTLSAGGTDTQYF. For the CDR3, the DNA is TGTGCCAGCACCCTCTCAGCGGGAGGCACAGATACGCAGTATTTT.

The chain carries TRBV6-5 and TRBJ2-5; possible D gene TRBD2, 7 bases. With 4 bases removed from V and 1 base from J, the gap between germline ends came to 13 bases. Germline V gives CDR1 MNHEY, CDR2 SVGAGI. This CDR3 contains 15 residues. The CDR3 nucleotides read TGTGCCAGCAGTTGGGGGGGAGGGGGCCAAGAGACCCAGTACTTC. This codes for CASSWGGGGQETQYF.

The V call is TRBV28, the J call TRBJ2-3, with 7 bases fitting TRBD2. The CDR3 is made up of 20 amino acids. CDR1 and CDR2 (germline): MDHEN, SYDVKM. V lost 4 bases to trimming and J lost 2 bases; unmatched junction nucleotides: 21. CDR3 loop: CASSSHWIAGPRRHTDTQYF. In DNA, the CDR3 is TGTGCCAGCAGTTCCCACTGGATAGCGGGTCCACGAAGGCACACAGATACGCAGTATTTT.

The chain links TRBV27 to TRBJ2-7; TRBD2 might be the D (6 bases). Trimming removed 8 bases at V and 3 bases at J, with 14 bases between. The germline V gene has CDR1 MNHEY and CDR2 SMNVEV (reference sequence). The CDR3 spans 13 residues. This CDR3 is CASGRRGFYEQYF. In nucleotides, the CDR3 is TGTGCCAGCGGGCGGAGGGGTTTCTACGAGCAGTACTTC.

The V call is TRBV21-1, the J call TRBJ2-7; TRBD2 reflects the table's D call only, with no check against the DNA. TRBV21-1 is recorded as a pseudogene. This CDR3 contains 13 residues. CDR3 nucleotides: TGTGCCAGCAGCAAAGTACTGACCTACGAGCAGTACTTC. Residues: CASSKVLTYEQYF.

The gene calls are TRBV15 and TRBJ2-5; D gene unclear. The CDR3 loop spans 12 amino acids. The germline V gene has CDR1 LNHNV and CDR2 YYDKDF (reference sequence). V shed 6 bases and J shed 3 bases, with 8 bases lying between them. CDR3 in amino acids: CATRALEETQYF. CDR3 in DNA: TGTGCCACCAGGGCATTGGAAGAGACCCAGTACTTC.

The V and J genes are TRBV7-3 and TRBJ1-2; perhaps TRBD1 as D (6 bases). V was trimmed by 5 bases and J by 6 bases, leaving 16 bases between them. Germline V CDR1 and CDR2: SGHTA, FQGTGA. The CDR3 contains 14 residues. CDR3 nucleotides: TGTGCCAGCAGCACCGGTTTAGGGGGGGATGGCTACACCTTC. Translation: CASSTGLGGDGYTF.

V gene TRBV27 combines with J gene TRBJ1-5; possible D gene TRBD1, 6 bases. CDR3 length equals 14 residues. V was shortened by 6 bases and J by 3 bases, with 12 bases between the two germline ends. Germline V lookup: CDR1 MNHEY, CDR2 SMNVEV (reference sequence). The DNA for the CDR3 is TGTGCCAGCAGCGGGGGACAAAACAATCAGCCCCAGCATTTT. Its protein product is CASSGGQNNQPQHF.

The genes are TRBV6-5 and TRBJ1-4; no firm D call. The CDR3 extends over 13 amino acids. Germline values: CDR1 MNHEY, CDR2 SVGAGI. V was shortened by 6 bases and J by 7 bases, with 12 bases between the two germline ends. This chain's CDR3 is CASSPSTLEKLFF. The CDR3 bases are TGTGCCAGCAGCCCCTCGACCCTTGAAAAACTGTTTTTT.

The gene calls are TRBV9 and TRBJ2-5; 7 bases fit TRBD2. CDR1 is SGDLS, CDR2 YYNGEE, per germline. V gave up 0 bases and J gave up 5 bases; unmatched junction bases: 7. The CDR3 totals 15 residues. The CDR3 nucleotides read TGTGCCAGCAGCGTAGAGGGAGGGCAGGCGGAGACCCAGTACTTC. Translated: CASSVEGGQAETQYF.

V and J are TRBV6-5 and TRBJ2-1; D is undetermined. This CDR3 has 12 amino acids. With 3 bases removed from V and 9 bases from J, the gap between germline ends came to 9 bases. The germline CDR1 and CDR2 sequences are MNHEY and SVGAGI. The CDR3 coding sequence is TGTGCCAGCAGTTATGGGCGCGGTGAGCAGTTCTTC. Its protein product is CASSYGRGEQFF.

The V and J genes are TRBV10-3 and TRBJ2-7; weak D call: TRBD1 (5 bases). V was shortened by 0 bases and J by 4 bases, with 16 bases between the two germline ends. Per germline, CDR1 ENHRY and CDR2 SYGVKD. CDR3 size: 16 residues. CDR3 sequence reads: CAISESGFSGKYEQYF. For the CDR3, the DNA is TGTGCCATCAGTGAGTCAGGTTTTTCAGGGAAATACGAGCAGTACTTC.

The chain is built from TRBV13 and TRBJ2-7; TRBD2 matches 11 bases. Germline V gives CDR1 PRHDT, CDR2 FYEKMQ (reference sequence). V trimming: 4 bases; J trimming: 3 bases; junction bases outside the gene matches: 5. This CDR3 has 15 amino acids. The CDR3 coding sequence is TGTGCCAGCAGCTCGAGACTAGCGGGAAACTACGAGCAGTACTTC. Its protein is CASSSRLAGNYEQYF.

The chain combines TRBV7-2 with TRBJ2-7, with D unclear. Germline CDR1 SGHTA, CDR2 FQGNSA. The CDR3 length is 12 residues. The V end was cut by 5 bases, the J end by 7 bases, with 12 bases between. DNA of the CDR3: TGTGCCAGCAGCAACGACGTCAGGGAGCAGTACTTC. Translating gives CASSNDVREQYF.